This paragraph reports one T cell receptor (beta chain). Antigen unknown. The source of the sample is a study of T cell repertoires in cytomegalovirus infection. About the research overall: CMV infection plus the matching HLA type was flagged by public TCR beta signatures.

Germline CDR1 reads GTSNPN; CDR2 reads SVGIG (reference sequence). The CDR3 extends over 17 amino acids. Trimming took 4 bases from V and 2 from J, leaving 21 bases between them. MiXCR, applied by TCRdb to the reads, yields one record per CDR3 protein. Among hundreds of thousands of distinct CDR3 sequences listed, 25% to 30% were seen once. Study-level points and caveats: Carriers of CMV and the relevant HLA type were discriminated by public TCR beta frequency. HLA-C-restricted TCR beta clonotypes specific for CMV led the ex vivo response.

This sequence joins TRBV30 and TRBJ2-1; D possibly uses TRBD1 or TRBD2 (5 bases each). This sequence originates from a human donor in good health (CMV status not recorded). Some clones in this sample may be carry-over from other donors' samples. The sample in question was cultured PBMCs, obtained from culture after CMV antigen stimulation. CDR3 DNA sequence: TGTGCCTGGATGGGGGTTAAAAAGTTTGGCCCCTACAATGAGCAGTTCTTC. Protein: CAWMGVKKFGPYNEQFF.